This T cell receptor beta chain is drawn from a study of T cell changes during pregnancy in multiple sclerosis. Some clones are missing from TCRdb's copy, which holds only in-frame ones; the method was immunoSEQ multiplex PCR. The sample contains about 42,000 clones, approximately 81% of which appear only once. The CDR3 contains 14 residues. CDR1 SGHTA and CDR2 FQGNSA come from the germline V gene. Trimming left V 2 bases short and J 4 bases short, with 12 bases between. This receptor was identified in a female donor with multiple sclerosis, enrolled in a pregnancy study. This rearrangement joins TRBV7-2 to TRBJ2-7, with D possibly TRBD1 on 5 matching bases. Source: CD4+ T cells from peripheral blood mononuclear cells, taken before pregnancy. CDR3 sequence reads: CASSLWSGAYEQYF. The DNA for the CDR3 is TGTGCCAGCAGCTTATGGTCTGGGGCTTACGAGCAGTACTTC.